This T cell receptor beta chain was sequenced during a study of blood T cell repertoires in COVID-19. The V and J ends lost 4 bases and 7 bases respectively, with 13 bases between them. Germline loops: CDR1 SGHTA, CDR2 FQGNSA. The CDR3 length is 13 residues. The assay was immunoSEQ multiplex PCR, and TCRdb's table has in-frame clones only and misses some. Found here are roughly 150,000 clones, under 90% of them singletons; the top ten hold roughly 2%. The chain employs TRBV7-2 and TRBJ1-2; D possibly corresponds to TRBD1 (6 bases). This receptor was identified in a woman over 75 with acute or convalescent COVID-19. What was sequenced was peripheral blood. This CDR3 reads CASSYQQGRGYTF. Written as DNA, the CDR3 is TGTGCCAGCAGCTACCAACAGGGCCGTGGCTACACCTTC.